This T cell receptor (beta chain) was sequenced during a study of PD-1 blockade in classical Hodgkin lymphoma. Overall study results and limits: CD4+ TCR diversity, unlike CD8+, climbed significantly by C4D1. Lower baseline TCR diversity was reported for newly diagnosed patients than for healthy donors. Newly diagnosed patients and complete responders had comparable diversity at baseline. Whatever underlies the repertoire differences (possibly disease activity or prior therapy) remains undefined.

This clone was counted only a few times. The target antigen is unknown. The assay was immunoSEQ multiplex PCR, and TCRdb's table has in-frame clones only and misses some. The sample has some 100,000 clones, about nine tenths seen once. In every patient, relapse followed autologous stem cell transplantation, while exposure to brentuximab vedotin differed. This CDR3 has 12 residues. V gave up 3 bases and J gave up 7 bases, with 9 bases separating them. Germline V CDR1 and CDR2: SEHNR, FQNEAQ (reference sequence). The material was peripheral blood mononuclear cells (PBMCs), obtained at baseline. The J gene is TRBJ1-1, the V gene TRBV7-9, with D hard to call. The TCR originated in a human donor with classical Hodgkin lymphoma. CDR3 DNA: TGTGCCAGCAGCTTGGTGGGGAGTGAAGCTTTCTTT. It codes for CASSLVGSEAFF.